The rows below give T cell receptor beta chains drawn from one sample of a study of blood T cell repertoires in COVID-19. TCRdb's table, derived via immunoSEQ multiplex PCR, lists solely in-frame clones and lacks some. This table holds 240,000 or so clones, around 85% found once. Material: peripheral blood. The receptors come from a woman aged 80 or over with acute or convalescent COVID-19. Each CDR3 is given with its conserved first and last residue. D genes are given only for firm matches. Some rows have no size entry. The others give once, few or many, or a class for an expanded clone.

J	length	V	D	size	DNA	CDR3
TRBJ2-3	18	TRBV18	TRBD2	.	TGTGCCAGCTCACCGGAAGGACTAGCGGGGGGCCGGGCAGATACGCAGTATTTT	CASSPEGLAGGRADTQYF
TRBJ2-7	12	TRBV7-9	.	.	TGTGCCAGCAGCCATGTGGGCAGCGAGCAGTACTTC	CASSHVGSEQYF
TRBJ1-1	13	TRBV6-6	.	.	TGTGCCAGCAGTTACTCGACCAGGGATGAAGCTTTCTTT	CASSYSTRDEAFF
TRBJ2-2	16	TRBV21-1	.	.	TGTGCCAGCAGCAGCCGGGACAGGGGACCCCCCGGGGAGCTGTTTTTT	CASSSRDRGPPGELFF
TRBJ1-5	15	TRBV5-8	TRBD1	once	TGTGCCAGCAGGACAGGGGGGAGGTGGAATCAGCCCCAGCATTTT	CASRTGGRWNQPQHF
TRBJ1-6	15	TRBV3-1/TRBV3-2	TRBD1	.	TGTGCCAGCAGCCAATCGACAGGGATTACTTCACCCCTCCACTTT	CASSQSTGITSPLHF
TRBJ1-5	19	TRBV28	.	.	TGTGCCAGCAGTCGACCCCTCGGGATCCGGACGGATAGCAATCAGCCCCAGCATTTT	CASSRPLGIRTDSNQPQHF
TRBJ1-2	15	TRBV29-1	.	once	TGCAGCGTTGAAGATCGCGCAACCCTTAACTATGGCTACACCTTC	CSVEDRATLNYGYTF
TRBJ1-6	15	TRBV19	.	.	TGTGCCAGTGGAAGCCTCAGGGAAATTAATTCACCCCTCCACTTT	CASGSLREINSPLHF
TRBJ2-7	11	TRBV20-1	.	.	TGCAGTGCTAGGTGGGGCTGGGAGCAGTACTTC	CSARWGWEQYF
TRBJ2-1	14	TRBV11-3	.	.	TGTGCCAGCAGCTTAGGACAGGCTTACAATGAGCAGTTCTTC	CASSLGQAYNEQFF
TRBJ2-5	17	TRBV11-3	.	.	TGTGCCAGCAGCTTAAAGGTGTCCCCAGGGGGGCAAGAGACCCAGTACTTC	CASSLKVSPGGQETQYF
TRBJ1-4	13	TRBV12-3/TRBV12-4	.	.	TGTGCCAGCAGGGGAGGGGAAGGCGAAAAACTGTTTTTT	CASRGGEGEKLFF
TRBJ2-2	13	TRBV6-5	TRBD2	.	TGTGCCAGTCGGGGGGGGCACACCGGGGAGCTGTTTTTT	CASRGGHTGELFF
TRBJ1-6	14	TRBV2	TRBD1	.	TGTGCCAGCCCTGGGACAGGGAACAATTCACCCCTCCACTTT	CASPGTGNNSPLHF
TRBJ2-1	15	TRBV5-1	TRBD2	.	TGCGCCAGCAGCCCCAATAGCGGGGGATACAATGAGCAGTTCTTC	CASSPNSGGYNEQFF
TRBJ2-1	16	TRBV5-1	TRBD2	.	TGCGCCAGCAGCATACTAGCGGCTAGCTCCTACAATGAGCAGTTCTTC	CASSILAASSYNEQFF
TRBJ2-1	15	TRBV11-1	TRBD2	.	TGTGCCAGCAGCTTAGGGACTAGGGCCTACAATGAGCAGTTCTTC	CASSLGTRAYNEQFF
TRBJ2-7	13	TRBV12-3/TRBV12-4	.	few	TGTGCCAGCAGGCGGGACGCTTCCTACGAGCAGTACTTC	CASRRDASYEQYF
TRBJ1-5	15	TRBV19	.	few	TGTGCCAGTTCGAGAGTGGTCGGACTAAATCAGCCCCAGCATTTT	CASSRVVGLNQPQHF
TRBJ1-2	13	TRBV12-3/TRBV12-4	TRBD1	.	TGTGCCAGCAGAGGGACAGGGAGGGATGGCTACACCTTC	CASRGTGRDGYTF
TRBJ1-6	16	TRBV5-5	.	once	TGTGCCAGCAGCTTGGTCCTCGGGGGGATAATTTCACCCCTCCACTTT	CASSLVLGGIISPLHF
TRBJ2-1	12	TRBV5-4	.	.	TGTGCCAGCAGCCCCACAGGGCGACGAATGTTCTTC	CASSPTGRRMFF
TRBJ2-7	15	TRBV29-1	.	.	TGCAGCGTTCTTAAACTACGGGAGCGGTCGTACGAGCAGTACTTC	CSVLKLRERSYEQYF
TRBJ2-5	15	TRBV4-2	.	.	TGTGCCAGCAGCCGAGCGGCGGGGGCGGAGGAGACCCAGTACTTC	CASSRAAGAEETQYF
TRBJ2-3	14	TRBV9	TRBD2	.	TGTGCCAGCAGCACCCGGACTAGACTAGATACGCAGTATTTT	CASSTRTRLDTQYF
TRBJ2-2	16	TRBV7-2	.	.	TGTGCCAGCAGCCAACCCTCCGGGACATCCACCGGGGAGCTGTTTTTT	CASSQPSGTSTGELFF
TRBJ1-5	15	TRBV30	TRBD1	.	TGTGCCTGGAGCCCTAACAGGGGACCCAATCAGCCCCAGCATTTT	CAWSPNRGPNQPQHF
TRBJ2-7	16	TRBV6-6	TRBD1	.	TGTGCCAGCAGTTACCCAGGGGGACAGGGGGTCCAAGAGCAGTACTTC	CASSYPGGQGVQEQYF
TRBJ2-7	15	TRBV6-5	TRBD2	.	TGTGCCAGCAGTACCTCTCGCGGGGGGGCCTACGAGCAGTACTTC	CASSTSRGGAYEQYF
TRBJ1-6	15	TRBV2	TRBD1	.	TGTGCCAGCAGGGGGACAGGAAACCATAATTCACCCCTCCACTTT	CASRGTGNHNSPLHF
TRBJ2-3	15	TRBV9	.	.	TGTGCCAGCAGCGTCACAGCCCTACTCGCAGATACGCAGTATTTT	CASSVTALLADTQYF
TRBJ1-5	15	TRBV19	.	.	TGTGCCAGTAGTATAGATCCGGGGATGCGCCAGCCCCAGCATTTT	CASSIDPGMRQPQHF
TRBJ1-1	14	TRBV3-1/TRBV3-2	TRBD1	few	TGTGCCAGCAGCCAAGAAGGGGGCCCCACTGAAGCTTTCTTT	CASSQEGGPTEAFF
TRBJ2-5	14	TRBV7-2	.	.	TGTGCCAGCAGTTCCCGACTTCAACAAGAGACCCAGTACTTC	CASSSRLQQETQYF
TRBJ1-4	11	TRBV29-1	.	.	TGCAGCGCCAAGGGGGACGGCCCGGACCTCTTT	CSAKGDGPDLF
TRBJ2-7	14	TRBV27	TRBD1	.	TGTGCCAGCAGGCGGACAGGGCTCCCCTACGAGCAGTACTTC	CASRRTGLPYEQYF
TRBJ2-1	14	TRBV18	TRBD2	.	TGTGCCAGCTCACCGGGACTAGCAAGGAATGAGCAGTTCTTC	CASSPGLARNEQFF
TRBJ1-6	14	TRBV2	TRBD1	.	TGTGCCAGCAGACAACAGGGGGCAGATTCACCCCTCCACTTT	CASRQQGADSPLHF
TRBJ1-3	14	TRBV11-2	TRBD1	once	TGTGCCAGCAGCTTGACAGGGTCTGGAAACACCATATATTTT	CASSLTGSGNTIYF